This TCR beta chain emerged from a study of T-cell memory formation after mild COVID-19. The CDR3 has 13 amino acids. Germline V gene lookup returns CDR1 DFQATT and CDR2 SNEGSKA (reference sequence). V was shortened by 6 bases and J by 2 bases, with 12 bases between the two germline ends. This clonotype has a handful of counts. Using its own MiXCR run on the 5' RACE reads, TCRdb lists one record per CDR3 protein. The profile shows about 400,000 distinct CDR3 sequences, about a sixth of them singletons. The sample consisted of PBMCs or a T cell subset sorted from them (not recorded which). The receptor comes from a man in his late teens or twenties who had mild COVID-19 (a few samples of this study predate the infection). Cell type and time point are not known. The V call is TRBV20-1, the J call TRBJ2-3; D call uncertain. The CDR3 region is CSAVDGATDTQYF. The CDR3 bases are TGCAGTGCCGTGGACGGAGCCACAGATACGCAGTATTTT.